Here is one T cell receptor (beta chain) with its context. The antigen is undetermined. This sample was taken from a study of shared clonotypes between healthy human individuals. Study details: Three plates each covered CD4 naive and memory; CD8 naive two, CD8 memory one.

The study, taken as a whole, reports: An anticipated effect of sequencing depth on clonotype sharing among donors was recognized. Inspection by rarefaction showed sorted-subset sequencing to be incomplete despite large depth.

Some clones are missing from TCRdb's copy, which holds only in-frame ones; the method was immunoSEQ multiplex PCR. The sample contains more than 550,000 clones, about two thirds of which appear only once. This CDR3 is 13 amino acids long. CDR1 MNHNS and CDR2 SASEGT come from the germline V gene. Deletions cut 3 bases from V and 8 bases from J, with 12 bases between. It was into CD45RA+ naive and CD45RA-negative memory subsets that the CD4+ cells were split. Sequenced material: memory CD4+ T cells sorted from blood. This sample's subset: CD45RA-negative fraction. The rearrangement uses TRBV6-1 and TRBJ2-3; D may match TRBD1 or TRBD2 (5 bases each). The sequence came from a woman in her thirties in good health. The CDR3 nucleotides are TGTGCCAGCAGTGAGGGGGAGCTTGGTACGCAGTATTTT. Residues: CASSEGELGTQYF.